This TCR beta chain emerged from a study of control samples from healthy donors and cancer patients. Data came from immunoSEQ multiplex PCR; TCRdb stores just in-frame clones and leaves some out. This sample has 200,000 to 250,000 clones, with 85% to 95% found just once. The receptor was isolated from a man aged 50 to 59 in good health. Input material: blood.

The CDR3 coding sequence is TGTGCCAGCAGTGAACAGGGAGGAGGGACTGAAGCTTTCTTT. Its translation is CASSEQGGGTEAFF. The chain couples TRBV2 to TRBJ1-1; tentatively, D is TRBD1 (5 bases). Germline values: CDR1 SNHLY, CDR2 FYNNEI. V was cut by 2 bases and J by 5 bases, with 12 bases left in between. The CDR3 has 14 amino acids.